The 2 T cell receptor beta chains given below trace back to one sample, sequenced in a study of radiation and T cells in renal cell carcinoma. As to time point: blood 2 weeks post-SBRT. Noted treatment: 15 Gy SBRT to primary tumor, nephrectomy 4 weeks later. TCRdb's copy holds only in-frame clones and misses some; the assay was immunoSEQ multiplex PCR. The table records about 150,000 clones, roughly 90% of them present only once. Sequences were derived from blood, sampled from a patient whose treatment included radiotherapy and nephrectomy. The origin of the receptors is a woman in her fifties or sixties with renal cell carcinoma.

This chain links TRBV19 with TRBJ2-1; the match to TRBD2 covers 9 bases. Germline V gene data show CDR1 as LNHDA and CDR2 as SQIVND (reference sequence). V shed 6 bases and J 5 bases; nucleotides not matched to a gene: 5. CDR3 length: 14 amino acids. CDR3 loop: CASRLAGDHNEQFF. As DNA, the CDR3 is TGTGCCAGTAGGTTAGCGGGGGACCACAATGAGCAGTTCTTC.

As to this clone: At one end the junction does not follow the germline gene, possibly because of a read error. The CDR3 coding sequence is TGTGCTAGCAGCTTGGATCTGAACACTGAAGCTTTCTTT. It yields the protein CASSLDLNTEAFF. V and J are TRBV7-7 and TRBJ1-1; D ambiguous. Germline CDR1 reads SSHAT; CDR2 reads FNYEAQ (reference sequence). This CDR3 has 13 residues.